This T cell receptor beta chain is from a study of identical twins. Points from the study as a whole: There was more out-of-frame TCR alpha sharing in monozygotic twins than models estimated.

This clonotype turned up a few times. The antigen is not known. Germline V gives CDR1 LGHDT, CDR2 YNNKEL (reference sequence). The CDR3 extends over 14 amino acids. After removal of 2 bases from V and 7 bases from J, the junction contained 5 bases not matched to a gene. A universal primer site was created by template switching, with the cDNA bearing unique molecular identifiers. MiXCR, applied by TCRdb to the 5' RACE reads, yields one record per CDR3 protein. The sample lists about 520,000 distinct CDR3 sequences; 20% to 25% were seen once. This sample was shared with a second study, whose subject was T cells expressing NK-cell markers. This second study notes: The study drew TCR beta repertoires from sorted CD3+CD56+NKG2C+, CD3+CD56+NKG2C- and CD3+CD56-NKG2C+ T cells. In a handful of donors, these clonotypes also led the CD3+CD56-NKG2C+ fraction.

The chain has TRBV3-1 and TRBJ1-5; 7 bases are shared with TRBD1. The specimen was CD4+ T cells sorted from blood. The TCR sequence derives from a woman under 30 in good health. The CDR3 protein is CASSQRQGGQPQHF. Written as DNA, the CDR3 is TGTGCCAGCAGCCAAAGACAGGGAGGCCAGCCCCAGCATTTT.